These 7 T cell receptor beta chains share one sample of origin, sequenced in a study of blood T cell repertoires in COVID-19. This table comes from immunoSEQ multiplex PCR, and its TCRdb copy is limited to in-frame clones, with some not included. Of roughly 340,000 clones in the sample, over 70% were seen once. Sequencing input: peripheral blood. The receptors come from a woman aged 45-65 years with COVID-19, enrolled during active disease.

This clone was counted a few times. The rearrangement links TRBV7-2 to TRBJ2-1, with D possibly being TRBD1 (6 bases). With 5 bases removed from V and 10 bases from J, the gap between germline ends came to 15 bases. Germline values: CDR1 SGHTA, CDR2 FQGNSA. The length of the CDR3 is 13 residues. CDR3 sequence: CASSPQGNLEQFF. CDR3 nucleotide sequence: TGTGCCAGCAGCCCCCAGGGGAACCTGGAGCAGTTCTTC.

The rearrangement uses TRBV19 and TRBJ2-1, with D possibly TRBD2 on 5 matching bases. In germline, CDR1 is LNHDA, CDR2 SQIVND (reference sequence). Trimming took off 4 bases at V and 0 bases at J, with 19 bases between the two ends. This CDR3 comprises 18 residues. The CDR3 DNA reads TGTGCCAGTAGTAGCGGCGGTCTTAGCGCAAGCTCCTACAATGAGCAGTTCTTC. Protein sequence: CASSSGGLSASSYNEQFF.

V gene TRBV5-1 combines with J gene TRBJ2-5; tentative D call: TRBD1 (5 bases). V was cut by 0 bases and J by 3 bases, with 9 bases left in between. Germline loops: CDR1 SGHRS, CDR2 YFSETQ. The CDR3 extends over 14 amino acids. CDR3: CASSLVRAEETQYF. The CDR3, as DNA: TGCGCCAGCAGCTTGGTCAGGGCAGAAGAGACCCAGTACTTC.

The V and J genes are TRBV2 and TRBJ1-6, with 10 bases identical to TRBD1. This CDR3 has 14 amino acids. The trim removed 6 bases at V and 7 bases at J, leaving 3 bases unmatched. Germline V CDR1 and CDR2: SNHLY, FYNNEI. The CDR3 loop reads CASSRQGANSPLHF. CDR3 DNA: TGTGCCAGCAGCCGACAGGGGGCGAATTCACCCCTCCACTTT.

The V gene is TRBV9, the J gene TRBJ2-3; weak D call: TRBD2 (7 bases). CDR1 and CDR2 from the germline V gene are SGDLS and YYNGEE. The germline V and J ends were trimmed by 1 base and 3 bases, with 18 bases remaining between them. The CDR3 totals 17 residues. The chain's CDR3 is CASSVLGGGVPTDTQYF. CDR3 nucleotide sequence: TGTGCCAGCAGCGTACTAGGGGGGGGCGTCCCAACAGATACGCAGTATTTT. The variable domain in full, with the rest retrieved from reference TRBV9 and TRBJ2-3, is DSGVTQTPKHLITATGQRVTLRCSPRSGDLSVYWYQQSLDQGLQFLIQYYNGEERAKGNILERFSAQQFPDLHSELNLSSLELGDSALYFCASSVLGGGVPTDTQYFGPGTRLTVL.

This chain connects TRBV25-1 to TRBJ2-7, with D tentatively TRBD2 (5 bases). CDR3 length: 13 residues. CDR1 and CDR2 (germline): MGHDK, SYGVNS. Trimming took 8 bases from V and 4 from J, leaving 15 bases between them. This CDR3 reads CASENFSEYEQYF. The CDR3 region has the DNA TGTGCCAGCGAGAACTTTAGCGAGTACGAGCAGTACTTC.

The chain couples TRBV23-1 to TRBJ1-2; TRBD1 might be the D (5 bases). TRBV23-1 is an ORF, and what it does is uncertain. The CDR3 loop spans 12 amino acids. V was clipped by 11 bases and J by 1 base, with 11 bases between them. This chain's CDR3 is CAPWGVNYGYTF. In DNA form, the CDR3 reads TGCGCCCCCTGGGGGGTTAACTATGGCTACACCTTC.